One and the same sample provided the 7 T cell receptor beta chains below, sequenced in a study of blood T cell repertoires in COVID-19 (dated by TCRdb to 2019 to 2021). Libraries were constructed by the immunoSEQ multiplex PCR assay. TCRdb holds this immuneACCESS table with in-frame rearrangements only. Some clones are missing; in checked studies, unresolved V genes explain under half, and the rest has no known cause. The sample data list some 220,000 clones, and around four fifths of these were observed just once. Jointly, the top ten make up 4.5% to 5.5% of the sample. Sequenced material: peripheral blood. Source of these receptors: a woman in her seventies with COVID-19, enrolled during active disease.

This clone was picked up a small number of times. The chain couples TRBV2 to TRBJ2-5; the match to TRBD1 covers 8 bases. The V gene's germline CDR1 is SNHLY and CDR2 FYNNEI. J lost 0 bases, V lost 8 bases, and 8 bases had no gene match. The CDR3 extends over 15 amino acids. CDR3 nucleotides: TGTGCCAGCGGAGGGACAGGACTATACCAAGAGACCCAGTACTTC. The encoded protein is CASGGTGLYQETQYF.

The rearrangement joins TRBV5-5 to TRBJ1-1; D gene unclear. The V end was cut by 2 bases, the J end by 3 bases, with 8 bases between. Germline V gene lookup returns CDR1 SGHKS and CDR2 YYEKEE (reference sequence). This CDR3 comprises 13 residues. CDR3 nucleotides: TGTGCCAGCAGCTTCACCGGAGACACTGAAGCTTTCTTT. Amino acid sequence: CASSFTGDTEAFF.

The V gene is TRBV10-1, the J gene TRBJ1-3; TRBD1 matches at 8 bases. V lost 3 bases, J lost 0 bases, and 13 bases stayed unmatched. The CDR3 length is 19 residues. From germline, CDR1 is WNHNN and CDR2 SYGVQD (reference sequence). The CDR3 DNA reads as TGCGCCAGCAGTGAAGGTACAGGGGGGACTGGGGCCTCTGGAAACACCATATATTTT. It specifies CASSEGTGGTGASGNTIYF.

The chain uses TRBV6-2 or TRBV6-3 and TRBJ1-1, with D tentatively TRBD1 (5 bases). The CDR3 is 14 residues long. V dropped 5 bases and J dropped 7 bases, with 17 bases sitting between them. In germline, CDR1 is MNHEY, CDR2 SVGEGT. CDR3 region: CASSQGQQHGEAFF. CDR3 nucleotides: TGTGCCAGCAGTCAGGGCCAACAACACGGTGAAGCTTTCTTT.

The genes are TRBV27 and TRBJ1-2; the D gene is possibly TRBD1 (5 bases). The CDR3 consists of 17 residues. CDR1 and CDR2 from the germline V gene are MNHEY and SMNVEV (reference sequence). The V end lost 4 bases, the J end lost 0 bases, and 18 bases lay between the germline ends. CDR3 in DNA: TGTGCCAGCAGTTCCTCACAATCCCGACAGTCTAACTATGGCTACACCTTC. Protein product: CASSSSQSRQSNYGYTF.

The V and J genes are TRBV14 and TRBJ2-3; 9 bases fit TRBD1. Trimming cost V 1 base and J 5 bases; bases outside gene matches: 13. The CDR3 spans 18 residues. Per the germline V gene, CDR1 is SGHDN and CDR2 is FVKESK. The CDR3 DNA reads TGTGCCAGCAGCCAAGGTCAGGCCGGGACAGGGTATATAGATACGCAGTATTTT. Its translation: CASSQGQAGTGYIDTQYF.

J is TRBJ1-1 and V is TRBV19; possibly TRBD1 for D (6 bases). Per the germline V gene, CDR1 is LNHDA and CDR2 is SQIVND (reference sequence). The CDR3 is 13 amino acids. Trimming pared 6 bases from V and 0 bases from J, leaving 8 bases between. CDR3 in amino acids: CASRQGLNTEAFF. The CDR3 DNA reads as TGTGCCAGTAGACAGGGCTTGAACACTGAAGCTTTCTTT. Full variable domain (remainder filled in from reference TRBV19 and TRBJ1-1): DGGITQSPKYLFRKEGQNVTLSCEQNLNHDAMYWYRQDPGQGLRLIYYSQIVNDFQKGDIAEGYSVSREKKESFPLTVTSAQKNPTAFYLCASRQGLNTEAFFGQGTRLTVV.